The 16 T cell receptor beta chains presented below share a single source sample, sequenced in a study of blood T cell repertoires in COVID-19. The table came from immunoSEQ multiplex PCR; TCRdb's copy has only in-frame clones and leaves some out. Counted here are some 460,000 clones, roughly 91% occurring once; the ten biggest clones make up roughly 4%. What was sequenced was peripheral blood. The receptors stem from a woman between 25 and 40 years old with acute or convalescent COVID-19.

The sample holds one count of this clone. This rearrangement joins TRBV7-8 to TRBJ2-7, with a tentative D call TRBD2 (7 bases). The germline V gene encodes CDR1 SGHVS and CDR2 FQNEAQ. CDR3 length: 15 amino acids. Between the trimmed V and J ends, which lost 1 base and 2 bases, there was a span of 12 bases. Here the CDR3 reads CASSLVGGAPYEQYF. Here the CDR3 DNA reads TGTGCCAGCAGCTTAGTAGGGGGGGCCCCCTACGAGCAGTACTTC.

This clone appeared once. For the CDR3, the DNA is TGTGCCAGCAGCTCGTACTCGGGACAGGGTGTGAGTGAAGCTTTCTTT. Amino acid sequence: CASSSYSGQGVSEAFF. This chain joins TRBV5-4 and TRBJ1-1; 9 nucleotides match TRBD1. The CDR3 sequence is 16 residues long. Germline values: CDR1 SGHNT, CDR2 YYREEE (reference sequence). V was pared by 3 bases and J by 7 bases, with 13 bases of the junction left unmatched.

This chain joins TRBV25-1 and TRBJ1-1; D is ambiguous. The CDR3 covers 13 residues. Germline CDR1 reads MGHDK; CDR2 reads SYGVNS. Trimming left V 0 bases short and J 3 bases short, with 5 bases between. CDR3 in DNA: TGTGCCAGCAGTGAATATAGCGACACTGAAGCTTTCTTT. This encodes CASSEYSDTEAFF.

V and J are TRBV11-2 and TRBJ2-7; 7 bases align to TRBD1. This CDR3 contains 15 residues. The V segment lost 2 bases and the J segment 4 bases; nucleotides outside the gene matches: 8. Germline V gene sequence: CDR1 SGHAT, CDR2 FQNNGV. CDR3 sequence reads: CASSLSPGGPYEQYF. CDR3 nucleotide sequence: TGTGCCAGCAGCTTATCCCCAGGGGGACCTTACGAGCAGTACTTC.

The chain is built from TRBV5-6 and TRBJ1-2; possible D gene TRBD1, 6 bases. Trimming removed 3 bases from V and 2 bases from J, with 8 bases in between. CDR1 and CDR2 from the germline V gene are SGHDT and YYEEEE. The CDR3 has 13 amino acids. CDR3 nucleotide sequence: TGTGCCAGCAGCTATCAGGGGAACTATGGCTACACCTTC. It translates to CASSYQGNYGYTF.

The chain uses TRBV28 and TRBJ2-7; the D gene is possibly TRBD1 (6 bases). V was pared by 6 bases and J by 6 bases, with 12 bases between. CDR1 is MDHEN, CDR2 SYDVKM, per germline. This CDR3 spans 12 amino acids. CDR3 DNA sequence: TGTGCCAGCAGCTCAGGGGCGGTCGAGCAGTACTTC. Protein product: CASSSGAVEQYF.

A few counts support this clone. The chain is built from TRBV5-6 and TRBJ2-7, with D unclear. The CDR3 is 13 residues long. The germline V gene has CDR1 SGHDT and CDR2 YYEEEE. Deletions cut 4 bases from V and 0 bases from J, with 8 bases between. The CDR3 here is CASSHDNSYEQYF. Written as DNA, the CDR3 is TGTGCCAGCAGCCATGACAACTCCTACGAGCAGTACTTC.

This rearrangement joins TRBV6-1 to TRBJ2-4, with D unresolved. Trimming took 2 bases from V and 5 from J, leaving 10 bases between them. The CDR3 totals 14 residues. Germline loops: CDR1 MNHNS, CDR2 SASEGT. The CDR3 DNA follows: TGTGCCAGCAGTGAACCTGGGCCCCAAAACATTCAGTACTTC. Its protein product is CASSEPGPQNIQYF.

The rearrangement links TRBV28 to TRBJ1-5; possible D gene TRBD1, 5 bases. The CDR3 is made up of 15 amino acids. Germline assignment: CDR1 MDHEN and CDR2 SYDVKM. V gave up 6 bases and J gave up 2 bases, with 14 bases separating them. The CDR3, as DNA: TGTGCCAGCAGGGGTGGACATCTTGGCAATCAGCCCCAGCATTTT. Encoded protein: CASRGGHLGNQPQHF.

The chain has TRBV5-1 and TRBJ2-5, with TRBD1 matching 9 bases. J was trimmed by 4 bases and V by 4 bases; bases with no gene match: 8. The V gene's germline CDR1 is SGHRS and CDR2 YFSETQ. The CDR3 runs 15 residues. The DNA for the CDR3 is TGCGCCAGCAGCACCGGGACAGGGAAGCGAGAGACCCAGTACTTC. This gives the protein CASSTGTGKRETQYF. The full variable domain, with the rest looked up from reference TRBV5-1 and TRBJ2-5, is KAGVTQTPRYLIKTRGQQVTLSCSPISGHRSVSWYQQTPGQGLQFLFEYFSETQRNKGNFPGRFSGRQFSNSRSEMNVSTLELGDSALYLCASSTGTGKRETQYFGPGTRLLVL.

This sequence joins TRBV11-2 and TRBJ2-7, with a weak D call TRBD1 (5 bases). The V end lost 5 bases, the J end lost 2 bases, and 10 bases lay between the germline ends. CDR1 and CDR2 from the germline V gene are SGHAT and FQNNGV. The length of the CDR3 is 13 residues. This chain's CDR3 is CASSRGQAYEQYF. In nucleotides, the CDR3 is TGTGCCAGCAGCCGCGGACAAGCCTACGAGCAGTACTTC.

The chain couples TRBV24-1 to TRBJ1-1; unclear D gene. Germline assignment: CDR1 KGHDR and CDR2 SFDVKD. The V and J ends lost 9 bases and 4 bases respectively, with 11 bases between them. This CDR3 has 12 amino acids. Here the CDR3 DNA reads TGTGCCACCGCGGAGCGGGCCACTGAAGCTTTCTTT. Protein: CATAERATEAFF.

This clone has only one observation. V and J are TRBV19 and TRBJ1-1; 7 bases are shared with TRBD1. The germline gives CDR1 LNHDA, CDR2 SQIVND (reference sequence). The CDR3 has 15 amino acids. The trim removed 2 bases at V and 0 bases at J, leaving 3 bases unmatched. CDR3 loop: CASSISDRLNTEAFF. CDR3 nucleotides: TGTGCCAGTAGTATATCGGACAGGCTGAACACTGAAGCTTTCTTT.

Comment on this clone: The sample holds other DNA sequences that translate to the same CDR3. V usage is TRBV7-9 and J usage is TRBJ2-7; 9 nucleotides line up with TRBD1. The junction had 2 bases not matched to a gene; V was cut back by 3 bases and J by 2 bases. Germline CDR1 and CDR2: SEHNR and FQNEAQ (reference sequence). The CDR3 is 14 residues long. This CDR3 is CASSLGQGTYEQYF. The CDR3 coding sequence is TGTGCCAGCAGCTTGGGACAGGGCACCTACGAGCAGTACTTC. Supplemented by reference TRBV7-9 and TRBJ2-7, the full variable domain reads DTGVSQNPRHKITKRGQNVTFRCDPISEHNRLYWYRQTLGQGPEFLTYFQNEAQLEKSRLLSDRFSAERPKGSFSTLEIQRTEQGDSAMYLCASSLGQGTYEQYFGPGTRLTVT.

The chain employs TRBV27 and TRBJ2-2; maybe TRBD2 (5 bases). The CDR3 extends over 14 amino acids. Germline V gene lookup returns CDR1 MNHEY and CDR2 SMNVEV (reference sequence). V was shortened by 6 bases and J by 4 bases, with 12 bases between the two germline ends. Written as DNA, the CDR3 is TGTGCCAGCAGACTAGTACTAAGCACCGGGGAGCTGTTTTTT. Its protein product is CASRLVLSTGELFF.

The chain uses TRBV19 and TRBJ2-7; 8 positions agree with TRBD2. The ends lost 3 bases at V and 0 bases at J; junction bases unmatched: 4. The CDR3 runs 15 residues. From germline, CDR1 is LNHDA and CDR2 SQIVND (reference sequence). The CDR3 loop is CASSMRGAISYEQYF. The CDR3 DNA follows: TGTGCCAGTAGTATGCGGGGGGCCATCTCCTACGAGCAGTACTTC.